This section outlines one T cell receptor beta chain sequence together with its context. Antigen specificity is unknown. V lost 7 bases and J lost 4, with 1 base in between. The CDR3 runs to 8 residues. Germline loops: CDR1 GTSNPN, CDR2 SVGIG (reference sequence). Some clones are missing from TCRdb's copy, which holds only in-frame ones; the method was immunoSEQ multiplex PCR. The sample carries over 40,000 clones, about 80% recorded once. This entry belongs to a study of CD4 T cells in relation to SARS-CoV-2 and coronaviruses. Looking at the study overall: Of the patients, about 8 were male, a few female, two Hispanic.

Regarding the study as a whole: Each donor contributed either pre-pandemic or post-infection samples, not both. Monoreactive clones expanded significantly more to SARS-CoV-2 than crossreactive clones did.

This sequence joins TRBV30 and TRBJ1-2; no clear D gene. The sequence came from an adult with COVID-19. Sequences were obtained from naive CD4+ T cells from PBMCs, cultured in vitro. The subset is: naive CD4+ T cells isolated by negative enrichment. CDR3 DNA sequence: TGTGCCTCCTATGGCTACACCTTC. It codes for CASYGYTF.